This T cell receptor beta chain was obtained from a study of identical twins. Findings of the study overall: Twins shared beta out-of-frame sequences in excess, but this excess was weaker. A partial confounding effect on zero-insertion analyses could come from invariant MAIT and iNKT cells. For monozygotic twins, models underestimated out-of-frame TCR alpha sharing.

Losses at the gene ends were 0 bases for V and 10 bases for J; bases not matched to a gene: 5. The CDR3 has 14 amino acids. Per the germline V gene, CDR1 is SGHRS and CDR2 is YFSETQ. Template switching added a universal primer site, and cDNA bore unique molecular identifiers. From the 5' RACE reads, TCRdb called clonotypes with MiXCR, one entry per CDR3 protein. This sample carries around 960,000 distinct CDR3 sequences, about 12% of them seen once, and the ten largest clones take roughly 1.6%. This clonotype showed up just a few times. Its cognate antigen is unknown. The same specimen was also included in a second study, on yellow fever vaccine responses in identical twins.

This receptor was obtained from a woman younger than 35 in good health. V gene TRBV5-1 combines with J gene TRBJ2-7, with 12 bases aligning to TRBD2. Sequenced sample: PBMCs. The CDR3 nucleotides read TGCGCCAGCAGCTTGGGGACTAGCGGGGAATATCAGTACTTC. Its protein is CASSLGTSGEYQYF. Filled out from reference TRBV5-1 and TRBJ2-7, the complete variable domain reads KAGVTQTPRYLIKTRGQQVTLSCSPISGHRSVSWYQQTPGQGLQFLFEYFSETQRNKGNFPGRFSGRQFSNSRSEMNVSTLELGDSALYLCASSLGTSGEYQYFGPGTRLTVT.